One and the same sample provided the 14 T cell receptor beta chains below, sequenced in a study of T cell responses to AZD1222 COVID-19 vaccine. Clones were sequenced by immunoSEQ multiplex PCR, and TCRdb holds only the in-frame ones, with some missing. The sample consists of some 95,000 clones, approximately 86% of them appearing once. The material sequenced was peripheral blood, taken on day 0 of AZD1222 vaccination. Receptors were obtained from an adult in good health.

This clone was seen only a few times. The chain has TRBV7-2 and TRBJ1-1, with D uncertain. Trimming cost V 6 bases and J 10 bases, with 12 bases left between them. This CDR3 has 11 amino acids. Germline V gene lookup returns CDR1 SGHTA and CDR2 FQGNSA. CDR3 bases: TGTGCCAGCAGTGGTGAAGTTATAGCTTTCTTT. Its translation: CASSGEVIAFF.

The rearrangement links TRBV4-2 to TRBJ2-2; D possibly corresponds to TRBD2 (5 bases). Looked up from germline, CDR1 is LGHNA and CDR2 is YNFKEQ. V lost 4 bases and J 1 base, leaving 7 bases between the germline ends. The CDR3 totals 14 residues. The CDR3 region has the DNA TGTGCCAGCAGCCCAGCGGAGAACACCGGGGAGCTGTTTTTT. It translates to CASSPAENTGELFF.

The chain combines TRBV5-6 with TRBJ1-2; 10 positions agree with TRBD1. The CDR3 covers 16 residues. After removal of 3 bases from V and 8 bases from J, the junction contained 13 bases not matched to a gene. Germline CDR1 reads SGHDT; CDR2 reads YYEEEE. The chain's CDR3 is CASSSSGTGDPLGYTF. In nucleotides, the CDR3 is TGTGCCAGCAGCTCATCCGGGACAGGGGACCCCTTGGGCTACACCTTC. Full variable domain (remainder filled in from reference TRBV5-6 and TRBJ1-2): DAGVTQSPTHLIKTRGQQVTLRCSPKSGHDTVSWYQQALGQGPQFIFQYYEEEERQRGNFPDRFSGHQFPNYSSELNVNALLLGDSALYLCASSSSGTGDPLGYTFGSGTRLTVV.

The chain joins TRBV24-1 to TRBJ1-5; D may be TRBD1 (6 bases). Germline CDR1 reads KGHDR; CDR2 reads SFDVKD. Between the trimmed V and J ends, which lost 5 bases and 3 bases, there was a span of 10 bases. The CDR3 totals 14 residues. The CDR3 protein is CATSAGGSNQPQHF. The CDR3, as DNA: TGTGCCACCAGTGCCGGGGGCTCCAATCAGCCCCAGCATTTT.

The CDR3 bases are TGTGCCAGCAGTACGGGACAGGGCTGGAATGAGCAGTTCTTC. It yields the protein CASSTGQGWNEQFF. The chain is built from TRBV4-2 and TRBJ2-1; 9 bases are shared with TRBD1. The CDR3 length is 14 residues. Germline V gene sequence: CDR1 LGHNA, CDR2 YNFKEQ. V trimming: 6 bases; J trimming: 7 bases; junction bases outside the gene matches: 7.

This clone was seen just once. This chain's CDR3 is CASSPGINSNQPQHF. The CDR3 nucleotides read TGTGCCAGCAGCCCCGGGATCAATAGCAATCAGCCCCAGCATTTT. The chain carries TRBV5-5 and TRBJ1-5; no definite D call. The CDR3 length is 15 residues. Trimming shortened V by 4 bases and J by 0 bases, and 11 bases separated the two germline ends. The V gene's germline CDR1 is SGHKS and CDR2 YYEKEE (reference sequence).

This chain joins TRBV30 and TRBJ1-3; the D is unclear. Germline V gene data show CDR1 as GTSNPN and CDR2 as SVGIG (reference sequence). CDR3 size: 12 residues. V lost 5 bases and J lost 1, with 6 bases in between. The CDR3 DNA reads as TGTGCCTGGGGGGAATCTGGAAACACCATATATTTT. Translating gives CAWGESGNTIYF. The whole variable domain, filled in from reference TRBV30 and TRBJ1-3, reads SQTIHQWPATLVQPVGSPLSLECTVEGTSNPNLYWYRQAAGRGLQLLFYSVGIGQISSEVPQNLSASRPQDRQFILSSKKLLLSDSGFYLCAWGESGNTIYFGEGSWLTVV.

V and J are TRBV14 and TRBJ2-7; no clear D. Trimming removed 4 bases at V and 4 bases at J, with 8 bases between. This CDR3 has 12 residues. Germline CDR1 is SGHDN and CDR2 is FVKESK. This chain's CDR3 is CASSPDRYEQYF. The CDR3 nucleotides read TGTGCCAGCAGCCCTGACCGGTACGAGCAGTACTTC. Complete variable domain (other parts from reference TRBV14 and TRBJ2-7): EAGVTQFPSHSVIEKGQTVTLRCDPISGHDNLYWYRRVMGKEIKFLLHFVKESKQDESGMPNNRFLAERTGGTYSTLKVQPAELEDSGVYFCASSPDRYEQYFGPGTRLTVT.

The rearrangement links TRBV6-5 to TRBJ1-1; D is uncertain. V was pared by 6 bases and J by 4 bases, with 12 bases between. This CDR3 comprises 13 residues. Germline loops: CDR1 MNHEY, CDR2 SVGAGI. The CDR3 region is CASSAEGRTEAFF. The CDR3, as DNA: TGTGCCAGCAGCGCCGAGGGCCGCACTGAAGCTTTCTTT.

This rearrangement joins TRBV29-1 to TRBJ2-7; TRBD1 aligns across 11 bases. Germline lookup yields CDR1 SQVTM and CDR2 ANQGSEA. CDR3 length: 15 residues. The trim removed 4 bases at V and 5 bases at J, leaving 10 bases unmatched. The CDR3 DNA follows: TGCAGCGTTGTCCCAGCTGGACAGGGGGCCAACGAGCAGTACTTC. Its translation: CSVVPAGQGANEQYF.

The V gene is TRBV5-1, the J gene TRBJ1-1; TRBD1 agrees at 10 bases. The CDR3 has 13 amino acids. V was pared by 4 bases and J by 7 bases, with 4 bases of the junction left unmatched. The germline V gene encodes CDR1 SGHRS and CDR2 YFSETQ. In DNA form, the CDR3 reads TGCGCCAGCAGCGCTCGGGACAGGGGTGAAGCTTTCTTT. Its protein product is CASSARDRGEAFF.

This clone showed up just once. The rearrangement links TRBV7-9 to TRBJ1-5, with D uncertain. Germline values: CDR1 SEHNR, CDR2 FQNEAQ (reference sequence). The V gene lost 2 bases and the J gene lost 9 bases, with 17 bases spanning the gap. The CDR3 has 15 amino acids. CDR3 sequence (DNA): TGTGCCAGCAGCTTATCTGGGTTCCCGGAGTGGCCCCAGCATTTT. It translates to CASSLSGFPEWPQHF.

The J gene is TRBJ1-3, the V gene TRBV16; no reliable D call. This CDR3 is built from 15 residues. CDR1 and CDR2 (germline): KGHSY, FQNENV. V was pared by 4 bases and J by 5 bases, with 15 bases between. The CDR3 spells CASSPPGSSRNTIYF. In DNA, the CDR3 is TGTGCCAGCAGCCCGCCGGGAAGCTCCCGAAACACCATATATTTT.

The V and J genes are TRBV7-9 and TRBJ1-6; D remains ambiguous. Per the germline V gene, CDR1 is SEHNR and CDR2 is FQNEAQ (reference sequence). The length of the CDR3 is 13 residues. Trimming stripped 4 bases from V and 7 bases from J, with 8 bases between. This chain's CDR3 is CASSSTLNSPLHF. CDR3 nucleotide sequence: TGTGCCAGCAGCTCAACGTTGAATTCACCCCTCCACTTT.